This T cell receptor beta chain was sequenced during a study of blood T cell repertoires in COVID-19. Study background: Collection of acute and convalescent COVID-19 samples took place in the United States, Italy and Spain.

This CDR3 is 12 amino acids long. Losses at the gene ends were 5 bases for V and 12 bases for J; bases not matched to a gene: 9. The germline V gene encodes CDR1 LNHNV and CDR2 YYDKDF (reference sequence). Measured with immunoSEQ multiplex PCR; TCRdb has only the in-frame clones, and not every one. Among around 500,000 clones, 70% to 90% were seen once, and the ten largest hold 1.5% to 2%. This sequence originates from a woman aged 40 to 50 who had recovered from COVID-19. Input material: PBMCs or T cells enriched from blood (not recorded which). The V and J genes are TRBV15 and TRBJ1-1; 7 nucleotides line up with TRBD1. The CDR3 sequence is CATSRLTGRTFF. CDR3 bases: TGTGCCACCAGCCGATTGACAGGGCGAACTTTCTTT.